The 24 T cell receptor beta chains below come from one sample, sequenced in a study of molecular identifiers for immune sequencing clone quantification. TCRdb re-called the PCR reads through MiXCR, storing one row per CDR3 protein. This table holds 550,000 to 750,000 distinct CDR3 sequences, around 20% found once. What was sequenced was naive CD8+ T cells from blood, with Jurkat cell RNA spiked in. Described subset: FACS-sorted CD8+CD4-CCR7+CD45RA+ naive T cells. Every receptor here comes from a human donor in good health. Some libraries in this study had Jurkat cell RNA spiked in.

A remark on this clonotype: A much larger clone differs from this one at a single base, so this may be a read error. The genes are TRBV5-4 and TRBJ2-7; TRBD1 matches at 12 bases. The trim removed 3 bases at V and 9 bases at J, leaving 4 bases unmatched. CDR3 size: 13 residues. CDR1 SGHNT and CDR2 YYREEE come from the germline V gene (reference sequence). CDR3 protein: CASSSGTGGGQYF. DNA for the CDR3: TGTGCCAGCAGCTCAGGGACAGGGGGCGGGCAGTACTTC.

This clonotype was seen at least ten times. This chain links TRBV20-1 with TRBJ2-7, with D possibly being TRBD1 or TRBD2 (5 bases each). The V and J ends lost 6 bases and 0 bases respectively, with 9 bases between them. This CDR3 region has 12 residues. The germline V gene encodes CDR1 DFQATT and CDR2 SNEGSKA (reference sequence). CDR3 coding DNA: TGCAGTGCGGGGGTTTCCTCCTACGAGCAGTACTTC. Protein: CSAGVSSYEQYF.

This clonotype was picked up many times. The chain carries TRBV7-9 and TRBJ2-5; the match to TRBD2 covers 9 bases. The CDR3 extends over 15 amino acids. Germline CDR1 and CDR2: SEHNR and FQNEAQ (reference sequence). Germline trimming cut 3 bases from V and 4 bases from J; bases unmatched to any gene: 6. The CDR3 DNA sequence: TGTGCCAGCAGCTTGGCTAGCGGGAACCCAGAGACCCAGTACTTC. It specifies CASSLASGNPETQYF.

This chain connects TRBV19 to TRBJ1-2; TRBD1 matches 9 bases. Germline V gene sequence: CDR1 LNHDA, CDR2 SQIVND (reference sequence). Trimming at V came to 5 bases and at J to 4 bases, leaving 5 bases not matched to a gene. This CDR3 region has 14 residues. CDR3 nucleotides: TGTGCCAGTAGTCTACAGGGGGCCGCCTATGGCTACACCTTC. This encodes CASSLQGAAYGYTF. Variable domain in full (rest from reference TRBV19 and TRBJ1-2): DGGITQSPKYLFRKEGQNVTLSCEQNLNHDAMYWYRQDPGQGLRLIYYSQIVNDFQKGDIAEGYSVSREKKESFPLTVTSAQKNPTAFYLCASSLQGAAYGYTFGSGTRLTVV.

The CDR3 protein is CASSTQLTSVTDTQYF. CDR3 bases: TGTGCCAGCAGTACCCAATTGACTAGCGTCACAGATACGCAGTATTTT. The chain is built from TRBV27 and TRBJ2-3; TRBD2 matches at 8 bases. Germline-derived CDR1 and CDR2 are MNHEY and SMNVEV (reference sequence). The CDR3 has 16 residues. Unmatched junction bases numbered 9, after V lost 5 bases and J lost 2 bases.

This clonotype was found many times. The CDR3 region has the DNA TGTGCCAGCAGCTCCGGACAGGGGAGGAACTATGGCTACACCTTC. Translated, it gives CASSSGQGRNYGYTF. The chain carries TRBV11-2 and TRBJ1-2; TRBD1 matches at 9 bases. The CDR3 consists of 15 residues. V shed 4 bases and J 2 bases; nucleotides not matched to a gene: 5. Germline V gene sequence: CDR1 SGHAT, CDR2 FQNNGV.

Turning to this clonotype: It may be a read error: a sequence one base away is much more abundant. The chain has TRBV7-9 and TRBJ2-5; no clear D gene. The CDR3 loop spans 12 amino acids. Germline V gives CDR1 SEHNR, CDR2 FQNEAQ (reference sequence). CDR3 DNA sequence: TGTGCCGGCAGCTTATGGGAAGAGACCCAGTACTTC. Its translation is CAGSLWEETQYF.

As to this clonotype: Since a much larger clone is just one base distant, this may be a read error. The conserved phenylalanine or tryptophan is not found at the CDR3 terminus, so this likely reflects a read error. This chain links TRBV12-3 or TRBV12-4 with TRBJ2-3; D might be TRBD1 (5 bases). Trimming removed 3 bases at V and 6 bases at J, with 10 bases between. There are 13 residues in the CDR3. In DNA, the CDR3 is TGTGCCAGCAGTTTTCTGTCAGGGGATACGCAGTATTCT. This translates into CASSFLSGDTQYS.

The CDR3 loop is CASSLESDSPYEQYF. As DNA, the CDR3 is TGTGCCAGCAGCTTGGAATCGGACAGTCCCTACGAGCAGTACTTC. The chain has TRBV5-8 and TRBJ2-7; possible D gene TRBD1, 6 bases. Trimming removed 0 bases from V and 2 bases from J, with 12 bases in between. Germline values: CDR1 SGHTS, CDR2 YDEGEE. The length of the CDR3 is 15 residues.

This clonotype was seen repeatedly, ten times or more. The chain couples TRBV28 to TRBJ2-7; 12 positions agree with TRBD2. The CDR3 consists of 15 residues. Germline-derived CDR1 and CDR2 are MDHEN and SYDVKM. V lost 4 bases to trimming and J lost 3 bases; unmatched junction nucleotides: 4. The CDR3 loop reads CASSSRLAGVYEQYF. The CDR3 DNA follows: TGTGCCAGCAGTTCCCGACTAGCGGGAGTCTACGAGCAGTACTTC.

This clonotype occurred a few times. The chain carries TRBV4-2 and TRBJ2-2, with a weak D call TRBD2 (6 bases). Germline CDR1 reads LGHNA; CDR2 reads YNFKEQ. This CDR3 has 18 amino acids. Between the trimmed V and J ends, which lost 0 bases and 4 bases, there was a span of 18 bases. In DNA, the CDR3 is TGTGCCAGCAGCCAAGATCGGGTACTCGGGGGAACCACCGGGGAGCTGTTTTTT. As protein: CASSQDRVLGGTTGELFF.

This clonotype was seen at least ten times. The genes are TRBV15 and TRBJ2-7, with a tentative D call TRBD1 (6 bases). This CDR3 comprises 15 residues. Deletions cut 6 bases from V and 2 bases from J, with 17 bases between. In germline, CDR1 is LNHNV, CDR2 YYDKDF (reference sequence). CDR3 sequence reads: CATSLNRDTTYEQYF. The CDR3 coding sequence is TGTGCCACCAGTTTAAACCGGGACACCACCTACGAGCAGTACTTC. The full variable domain, rest sourced from reference TRBV15 and TRBJ2-7, is DAMVIQNPRYQVTQFGKPVTLSCSQTLNHNVMYWYQQKSSQAPKLLFHYYDKDFNNEADTPDNFQSRRPNTSFCFLDIRSPGLGDTAMYLCATSLNRDTTYEQYFGPGTRLTVT.

This clonotype was observed once. Possible read error: a much larger clone is one base away. This chain connects TRBV6-1 to TRBJ2-5, with TRBD1 as a possible D gene (5 bases). Germline loops: CDR1 MNHNS, CDR2 SASEGT. This CDR3 region has 14 residues. The CDR3: CASSDQGWQETQHF. The CDR3 DNA reads as TGTGCCAGCAGTGACCAGGGCTGGCAAGAGACCCAGCACTTC.

About this clonotype: Given a much more abundant clone one base away, this may be a read error. The chain joins TRBV5-6 to TRBJ2-1, with a possible D match to TRBD2 (6 bases). Between the trimmed V and J ends, which lost 4 bases and 7 bases, there was a span of 21 bases. This CDR3 spans 16 amino acids. Germline V gene data show CDR1 as SGHDT and CDR2 as YYEEEE. CDR3 in amino acids: CASSPTAGWNLNEQFF. DNA for the CDR3: TGTGCCAGCAGCCCCACGGCGGGATGGAACCTGAATGAGCAGTTCTTC. Full variable domain (outside the CDR3, taken from reference TRBV5-6 and TRBJ2-1): DAGVTQSPTHLIKTRGQQVTLRCSPKSGHDTVSWYQQALGQGPQFIFQYYEEEERQRGNFPDRFSGHQFPNYSSELNVNALLLGDSALYLCASSPTAGWNLNEQFFGPGTRLTVL.

This clonotype was seen repeatedly, ten times or more. The J gene is TRBJ1-1, the V gene TRBV20-1; D ambiguous. The CDR3 extends over 15 amino acids. Trimming took off 5 bases at V and 0 bases at J, with 16 bases between the two ends. The V gene's germline CDR1 is DFQATT and CDR2 SNEGSKA (reference sequence). The CDR3 sequence is CSAPTPRAMNTEAFF. CDR3 DNA: TGCAGTGCTCCTACCCCAAGGGCCATGAACACTGAAGCTTTCTTT.

This clonotype came up a few times. The chain uses TRBV11-2 and TRBJ2-3; the match to TRBD2 covers 9 bases. Germline CDR1 and CDR2: SGHAT and FQNNGV. Germline trimming cut 4 bases from V and 6 bases from J; bases unmatched to any gene: 14. This CDR3 region has 17 residues. The CDR3 sequence: CASSSLLARGGLDTQYF. The CDR3 DNA is TGTGCCAGCAGCTCCCTCTTGGCGCGGGGGGGCCTCGATACGCAGTATTTT.

About this clonotype: Given the absence of the conserved phenylalanine or tryptophan at the CDR3 end, a read error is likely. This chain uses TRBV13 with TRBJ1-5; possible D gene TRBD1, 6 bases. Germline V gene sequence: CDR1 PRHDT, CDR2 FYEKMQ (reference sequence). The length of the CDR3 is 15 residues. V was shortened by 0 bases and J by 3 bases, with 9 bases between the two germline ends. The CDR3 is CASSLGQGTNQPQHL. The DNA for the CDR3 is TGTGCCAGCAGCTTAGGACAGGGCACCAATCAGCCCCAGCATCTT.

This clonotype has just a few counts. This chain connects TRBV7-9 to TRBJ2-1, with D tentatively TRBD1 or TRBD2 (5 bases each). This CDR3 is built from 12 residues. Germline V gene sequence: CDR1 SEHNR, CDR2 FQNEAQ (reference sequence). V was pared by 4 bases and J by 7 bases, with 8 bases between. The CDR3 region has the DNA TGTGCCAGCAGCTGGGACCCTAATGAGCAGTTCTTC. Its protein is CASSWDPNEQFF.

In its sample, this clonotype was seen many times. The V call is TRBV20-1, the J call TRBJ1-6; D possibly corresponds to TRBD1 (6 bases). Germline CDR1 is DFQATT and CDR2 is SNEGSKA (reference sequence). There are 12 residues in the CDR3. Trimming left V 4 bases short and J 8 bases short, with 9 bases between. This CDR3 reads CSANREDSPLHF. The CDR3 nucleotides read TGCAGTGCTAACAGGGAGGATTCACCCCTCCACTTT.

As for this clonotype: Sequence at one end of the junction differs from germline and may be a read error. The chain employs TRBV28 and TRBJ2-7; 8 nucleotides align to TRBD1. This CDR3 comprises 13 residues. The germline gives CDR1 MDHEN, CDR2 SYDVKM. CDR3 nucleotide sequence: TGTGCCAGCAGTTGGACAGGGTCCTACGATCAGTACTTC. Translated: CASSWTGSYDQYF. The variable domain in full, with the rest retrieved from reference TRBV28 and TRBJ2-7, is DVKVTQSSRYLVKRTGEKVFLECVQDMDHENMFWYRQDPGLGLRLIYFSYDVKMKEKGDIPEGYSVSREKKERFSLILESASTNQTSMYLCASSWTGSYDQYFGPGTRLTVT.

As regards this clonotype: A much bigger clone sits one base away, suggesting this may be a read error. The chain is built from TRBV24-1 and TRBJ2-1; D is unresolved. Trimming cost V 2 bases and J 6 bases, with 7 bases left between them. This CDR3 comprises 13 residues. Germline-derived CDR1 and CDR2 are KGHDR and SFDVKD. CDR3 coding DNA: TGTGCCACCAGTGATTCCAGCTGCAATGAGCAGTTCTTC. Protein product: CATSDSSCNEQFF.

A word on this clonotype: A much larger clone is a single base away; this may be a read error. The V and J genes are TRBV19 and TRBJ1-1; unclear D gene. This CDR3 has 14 amino acids. Germline V gene data show CDR1 as LNHDA and CDR2 as SQIVND (reference sequence). The CDR3 loop is CAGSNRQRNTEAFF. The CDR3 region has the DNA TGTGCCGGTAGTAACCGACAAAGGAACACTGAAGCTTTCTTT.

Ten or more counts support this clonotype. The chain uses TRBV7-6 and TRBJ2-6; tentatively, D is TRBD2 (6 bases). This CDR3 comprises 17 residues. Germline lookup yields CDR1 SGHVS and CDR2 FNYEAQ. Trimming removed 1 base at V and 3 bases at J, with 13 bases between. The CDR3 spells CASSLVGEEGGANVLTF. CDR3 DNA sequence: TGTGCCAGCAGCTTAGTCGGGGAGGAGGGTGGGGCCAACGTCCTGACTTTC.

The rearrangement links TRBV27 to TRBJ2-7; 11 bases line up with TRBD1. Germline V lookup: CDR1 MNHEY, CDR2 SMNVEV (reference sequence). The CDR3 has 16 residues. V was clipped by 6 bases and J by 3 bases; unmatched bases: 10. CDR3 protein: CASSSKTGTGGYEQYF. Here the CDR3 DNA reads TGTGCCAGCAGCTCAAAGACCGGGACAGGGGGCTACGAGCAGTACTTC.